The subject of this entry is one TCR beta chain. The antigen is not known. These data come from a study of cytomegalovirus exposure and HLA in healthy donors. The study's findings and limits: Follow-up analysis found HLA locus-dependent TCR association rates, highest for DRB1 and lowest for HLA-C. At a 0.05 false discovery rate, a later analysis found about 17,000 TCR beta sequences to be associated with HLA alleles.

PCR employed 60 Vbeta and 13 Jbeta primers. In the authors' workflow: Roughly 11 million of the 80 million or so unique TCR beta chains counted in a later analysis were shared. Assay used: immunoSEQ multiplex PCR; TCRdb lists only in-frame clones, some missing. V, J and clone size were drawn from that table, and D and trimming were deduced from the DNA. This table holds some 130,000 clones. Germline CDR1 reads MNHEY; CDR2 reads SVGAGI. The ends lost 2 bases at V and 4 bases at J; junction bases unmatched: 6. The CDR3 covers 15 residues. The chain carries TRBV6-5 and TRBJ1-1; 8 nucleotides align to TRBD1. The sequenced sample was PBMCs. This sequence was found in a woman aged 55-70 years in good health and CMV-seronegative. CDR3 nucleotides: TGTGCCAGCAGTTACCGGCCGGACAGGGCCACTGAAGCTTTCTTT. Its protein product is CASSYRPDRATEAFF.